The 21 T cell receptor beta chains listed next were all sequenced from one sample in a study of T cell responses to AZD1222 COVID-19 vaccine (dated by TCRdb to the early 2020s). Library construction relied on the immunoSEQ multiplex PCR assay. TCRdb took this table from immuneACCESS and kept in-frame rearrangements with V and J called. Such tables lack part of the clones; where checked against another copy, unresolved V genes explain under half of the gap, and the rest is unexplained. The sample table records over 50,000 clones; approximately 88% of these occur just once. The ten top clones hold roughly 14% of the sample. The time point label corresponds to: baseline before first vaccination. The source was peripheral blood, collected on day 0 of AZD1222 vaccination. The receptors originated from an adult in good health.

The chain recombines TRBV6-2 or TRBV6-3 with TRBJ2-7, with 9 nucleotides matching TRBD2. CDR1 and CDR2 (germline): MNHEY, SVGEGT. The CDR3 runs 16 residues. Germline trimming cut 6 bases from V and 5 bases from J; bases unmatched to any gene: 14. The CDR3 sequence is CASSPQGREGKDEQYF. The CDR3 DNA sequence: TGTGCCAGCAGCCCTCAGGGGCGGGAGGGCAAAGACGAGCAGTACTTC.

V gene TRBV19 combines with J gene TRBJ1-4, with D possibly TRBD1 on 6 matching bases. The V gene lost 6 bases and the J gene lost 4 bases, with 12 bases spanning the gap. The CDR3 is 14 amino acids. Germline-derived CDR1 and CDR2 are LNHDA and SQIVND (reference sequence). The CDR3 reads CASSRDTHNEKLFF. The CDR3 DNA follows: TGTGCCAGTAGCAGGGACACCCATAATGAAAAACTGTTTTTT.

The rearrangement uses TRBV7-2 and TRBJ2-1; TRBD2 aligns across 8 bases. V shed 1 base, J shed 5 bases, and the junction held 4 bases outside the gene matches. The CDR3 has 15 residues. Germline CDR1 reads SGHTA; CDR2 reads FQGNSA. CDR3: CASSLGSGNNNEQFF. In DNA form, the CDR3 reads TGTGCCAGCAGCTTAGGTAGCGGGAATAACAATGAGCAGTTCTTC. Together with reference TRBV7-2 and TRBJ2-1, the CDR3 gives the full variable domain: GAGVSQSPSNKVTEKGKDVELRCDPISGHTALYWYRQSLGQGLEFLIYFQGNSAPDKSGLPSDRFSAERTGGSVSTLTIQRTQQEDSAVYLCASSLGSGNNNEQFFGPGTRLTVL.

This chain connects TRBV5-4 to TRBJ2-5; D remains unclear. V was pared by 4 bases and J by 5 bases, with 15 bases between. CDR3 length equals 14 residues. Looked up from germline, CDR1 is SGHNT and CDR2 is YYREEE (reference sequence). As DNA, the CDR3 is TGTGCCAGCAGCCTGGGCCAGGTACGGGAGACCCAGTACTTC. Translation gives CASSLGQVRETQYF.

The J gene is TRBJ1-2, the V gene TRBV7-9, with D maybe TRBD1 (5 bases). There are 13 residues in the CDR3. Trimming stripped 7 bases from V and 6 bases from J, with 15 bases between. Germline V gives CDR1 SEHNR, CDR2 FQNEAQ (reference sequence). The CDR3 loop is CASTPSGTNGYTF. CDR3 nucleotides: TGTGCCAGCACTCCATCCGGGACGAATGGCTACACCTTC.

The chain carries TRBV7-9 and TRBJ1-1, with D perhaps matching TRBD1 (6 bases). The CDR3 runs 14 residues. The germline V gene encodes CDR1 SEHNR and CDR2 FQNEAQ (reference sequence). V was clipped by 3 bases and J by 5 bases, with 13 bases between them. The DNA of the CDR3 is TGTGCCAGCAGCTTCAACAGGGCGGAAACTGAAGCTTTCTTT. It is translated as CASSFNRAETEAFF.

This chain connects TRBV5-1 to TRBJ2-7; 13 nucleotides agree with TRBD2. V shed 2 bases and J 7 bases; nucleotides not matched to a gene: 6. The germline gives CDR1 SGHRS, CDR2 YFSETQ. The CDR3 is made up of 15 amino acids. The CDR3 loop is CASSLGLAGETEQYF. DNA for the CDR3: TGCGCCAGCAGCTTAGGACTAGCGGGAGAAACTGAGCAGTACTTC. The full variable domain, with the rest looked up from reference TRBV5-1 and TRBJ2-7, is KAGVTQTPRYLIKTRGQQVTLSCSPISGHRSVSWYQQTPGQGLQFLFEYFSETQRNKGNFPGRFSGRQFSNSRSEMNVSTLELGDSALYLCASSLGLAGETEQYFGPGTRLTVT.

The gene calls are TRBV5-1 and TRBJ1-2; TRBD1 matches 7 bases. The CDR3 has 15 residues. Per germline, CDR1 SGHRS and CDR2 YFSETQ. Losses at the gene ends were 4 bases for V and 0 bases for J; bases not matched to a gene: 6. The CDR3 region is CASSPGQPANYGYTF. CDR3 nucleotides: TGCGCCAGCAGCCCGGGACAGCCAGCTAACTATGGCTACACCTTC.

The chain is built from TRBV21-1 and TRBJ2-1; TRBD2 is the table's D call and was not checked against the DNA. TRBV21-1 constitutes a pseudogene. This CDR3 has 18 residues. DNA for the CDR3: TGTGCCAGCAGCGGGCAGCGGAGGGGTTCCGACAAAACGGATGAGCAGTTCTTC. Translation gives CASSGQRRGSDKTDEQFF.

The chain joins TRBV9 to TRBJ2-1; 8 bases fit TRBD1. This CDR3 is 15 amino acids long. CDR1 and CDR2 (germline): SGDLS, YYNGEE. V lost 3 bases, J lost 8 bases, and 10 bases stayed unmatched. CDR3 protein: CASSDGTGLLHEQFF. CDR3 bases: TGTGCCAGCAGCGATGGGACAGGCCTTTTGCATGAGCAGTTCTTC.

This chain links TRBV6-5 with TRBJ2-3; D is perhaps TRBD2 (7 bases). The germline CDR1 and CDR2 sequences are MNHEY and SVGAGI. The CDR3 has 13 residues. Trimming took off 8 bases at V and 1 base at J, with 10 bases between the two ends. The CDR3 DNA sequence: TGTGCCAGCGGGAGGGGGGGCACAGATACGCAGTATTTT. Translation: CASGRGGTDTQYF.

The chain couples TRBV7-9 to TRBJ1-1; possibly TRBD1 for D (5 bases). CDR1 SEHNR and CDR2 FQNEAQ come from the germline V gene (reference sequence). V was shortened by 3 bases and J by 1 base, with 6 bases between the two germline ends. This CDR3 region has 13 residues. The CDR3: CASSFGGNTEAFF. DNA for the CDR3: TGTGCCAGCAGCTTTGGGGGGAACACTGAAGCTTTCTTT.

The gene calls are TRBV23-1 and TRBJ2-5, with D possibly called TRBD1 or TRBD2 (5 bases each). TRBV23-1 is an ORF; its function is uncertain. Deletions cut 2 bases from V and 5 bases from J, with 15 bases between. The CDR3 length is 15 residues. The CDR3 spells CASSQQNRDVETQYF. The CDR3, as DNA: TGCGCCAGCAGTCAACAAAACCGGGACGTCGAGACCCAGTACTTC.

About this clone itself: Germline and junction disagree at one end, which may indicate a read error. The V call is TRBV7-7, the J call TRBJ1-4; D may be TRBD1 (5 bases). In germline, CDR1 is SSHAT, CDR2 FNYEAQ (reference sequence). The CDR3 totals 15 residues. CDR3 nucleotides: TGTGCTAGCAGCAAAACAGGAAACGCTAATGAAAAACTGTTTTTT. It yields the protein CASSKTGNANEKLFF. Variable domain in full (rest from reference TRBV7-7 and TRBJ1-4): GAGVSQSPRYKVTKRGQDVTLRCDPISSHATLYWYQQALGQGPEFLTYFNYEAQPDKSGLPSDRFSAERPEGSISTLTIQRTEQRDSAMYRCASSKTGNANEKLFFGSGTQLSVL.

This clone was detected a few times. CDR3 region: CASSQSDMGMVIYGYTF. The CDR3 DNA reads TGCGCCAGCAGCCAATCGGACATGGGAATGGTAATCTATGGCTACACCTTC. The rearrangement joins TRBV4-1 to TRBJ1-2; perhaps TRBD1 as D (5 bases). CDR3 size: 17 residues. V lost 2 bases and J lost 4, with 20 bases in between. The germline V gene encodes CDR1 MGHRA and CDR2 YSYEKL.

This sequence joins TRBV5-1 and TRBJ2-2, with TRBD2 matching over 7 bases. Germline CDR1 reads SGHRS; CDR2 reads YFSETQ. V trimming: 1 base; J trimming: 6 bases; junction bases outside the gene matches: 6. The CDR3 totals 15 residues. As DNA, the CDR3 is TGCGCCAGCAGCTTGAGCTGGCGGGGGTCCGGGGAGCTGTTTTTT. This gives the protein CASSLSWRGSGELFF.

The V and J genes are TRBV19 and TRBJ1-4; D not resolved. The CDR3 contains 13 residues. CDR1 LNHDA and CDR2 SQIVND come from the germline V gene (reference sequence). V dropped 6 bases and J dropped 0 bases, with 5 bases sitting between them. CDR3 bases: TGTGCCAGTAGAGCATCAACTAATGAAAAACTGTTTTTT. This codes for CASRASTNEKLFF.

J is TRBJ1-3 and V is TRBV5-1; no firm D call. The CDR3 consists of 14 residues. Germline CDR1 reads SGHRS; CDR2 reads YFSETQ. V was trimmed by 3 bases and J by 2 bases, leaving 9 bases between them. In DNA form, the CDR3 reads TGCGCCAGCAGCTCCGGAATTGCTGGAAACACCATATATTTT. Translation: CASSSGIAGNTIYF.

The chain couples TRBV19 to TRBJ1-5; no firm D call. Germline V CDR1 and CDR2: LNHDA, SQIVND (reference sequence). The CDR3 has 16 amino acids. Trimming took 0 bases from V and 0 from J, leaving 9 bases between them. CDR3 loop: CASSIESTYSNQPQHF. CDR3 sequence (DNA): TGTGCCAGTAGTATAGAATCCACTTATAGCAATCAGCCCCAGCATTTT.

The chain combines TRBV18 with TRBJ1-1, with D possibly TRBD1 on 6 matching bases. CDR1 and CDR2 from the germline V gene are KGHSH and LQKENI. CDR3 length equals 15 residues. Trimming left V 3 bases short and J 2 bases short, with 13 bases between. CDR3: CASSPTTGLNTEAFF. CDR3 coding DNA: TGTGCCAGCTCACCGACCACAGGGCTCAACACTGAAGCTTTCTTT.

This chain joins TRBV6-1 and TRBJ1-5; a weak D match, TRBD1 (6 bases). Germline CDR1 reads MNHNS; CDR2 reads SASEGT. This CDR3 has 14 residues. Trimming pared 2 bases from V and 2 bases from J, leaving 7 bases between. The chain's CDR3 is CASSEHRGNQPQHF. CDR3 DNA sequence: TGTGCCAGCAGTGAACACAGGGGCAATCAGCCCCAGCATTTT.